The source of this TCR beta chain is a study of blood T cell repertoires in COVID-19. V shed 6 bases, J shed 9 bases, and the junction held 22 bases outside the gene matches. The CDR3 is made up of 18 amino acids. Germline-derived CDR1 and CDR2 are LNHDA and SQIVND (reference sequence). As processed by the authors: Estimation of nucleated cell counts was performed using reference gene primer amplification. Clones were read by immunoSEQ multiplex PCR, and TCRdb kept only the in-frame ones, dropping some. D and trimming come from the DNA, and the V and J calls and clone size come from that table. This sample has roughly 290,000 clones, with over 75% found just once.

The chain employs TRBV19 and TRBJ2-1; 8 bases map to TRBD2. The clonotype comes from a woman in her sixties with acute or convalescent COVID-19. The sample taken for sequencing was peripheral blood. The CDR3, as DNA: TGTGCCAGTAGGGTCTCCTTAATAGGCGGGGGGCTGTTGGGTGAGCAGTTCTTC. It codes for CASRVSLIGGGLLGEQFF.